What follows describes a single TCR beta chain. The CDR3 runs to 13 residues. J gave up 8 bases and V 4 bases, and 7 bases lay outside the gene matches. Germline V gene data show CDR1 as GTSNPN and CDR2 as SVGIG (reference sequence). This record belongs to a study of cytomegalovirus exposure and HLA in healthy donors. The PCR contained 60 Vbeta and 13 Jbeta primers. Only in-frame clones appear in the TCRdb table, and some are missing; sequencing was by immunoSEQ multiplex PCR. The sample lists fewer than 250,000 clones, 81% occurring once. The rearrangement uses TRBV30 and TRBJ1-4; 7 bases are a match to TRBD1. The sequence was obtained from a man younger than 35 in good health and CMV-seronegative. Sequenced input: PBMCs. CDR3 DNA sequence: TGTGCCTGGACAACAGGGGTGGGGGAAAAACTGTTTTTT. This encodes CAWTTGVGEKLFF.